One sample yielded the 27 T cell receptor beta chains listed below, sequenced in a study of cytomegalovirus exposure and HLA in healthy donors. The protocol was immunoSEQ multiplex PCR, while the TCRdb copy is restricted to in-frame clones and leaves out a portion. This sample has around 150,000 clones, with approximately 89% found just once. Sample: PBMCs. These receptors originate from a man aged 18-30 years in good health and CMV-seropositive.

The V gene is TRBV2, the J gene TRBJ2-7, with a possible D match to TRBD2 (5 bases). Germline loops: CDR1 SNHLY, CDR2 FYNNEI. This CDR3 comprises 16 residues. The ends were cut back, 3 bases at V and 3 bases at J, with 18 bases in the middle. CDR3 region: CASSDPGSGIFYEQYF. CDR3 in DNA: TGTGCCAGCAGTGACCCGGGGTCAGGAATATTCTACGAGCAGTACTTC.

The genes are TRBV11-2 and TRBJ1-5, with D possibly TRBD1 on 6 matching bases. CDR3 length: 16 residues. Trimming stripped 5 bases from V and 3 bases from J, with 17 bases between. The germline CDR1 and CDR2 sequences are SGHAT and FQNNGV. This chain's CDR3 is CASSPRGGAVNQPQHF. CDR3 sequence (DNA): TGTGCCAGCAGCCCGCGGGGGGGGGCGGTCAATCAGCCCCAGCATTTT.

This chain uses TRBV7-9 with TRBJ1-2; D not resolved. Between the trimmed V and J ends, which lost 1 base and 4 bases, there was a span of 10 bases. Germline V gene sequence: CDR1 SEHNR, CDR2 FQNEAQ (reference sequence). There are 14 residues in the CDR3. CDR3 loop: CASSLGSRSYGYTF. As DNA, the CDR3 is TGTGCCAGCAGCTTAGGGTCACGCAGCTATGGCTACACCTTC.

The chain uses TRBV28 and TRBJ1-2; D remains unclear. The ends were cut back, 4 bases at V and 3 bases at J, with 9 bases in the middle. CDR1 and CDR2 (germline): MDHEN, SYDVKM. This CDR3 has 13 amino acids. The CDR3 reads CASSSKLYYGYTF. In DNA form, the CDR3 reads TGTGCCAGCAGTTCTAAATTATACTATGGCTACACCTTC.

The chain has TRBV30 and TRBJ2-7; D remains ambiguous. Between the trimmed V and J ends, which lost 2 bases and 2 bases, there was a span of 4 bases. CDR1 and CDR2 (germline): GTSNPN, SVGIG (reference sequence). The CDR3 contains 11 residues. CDR3 sequence (DNA): TGTGCCTGGAGTAGAGCCTACGAGCAGTACTTC. It codes for CAWSRAYEQYF.

This sequence joins TRBV11-2 and TRBJ1-1; D is ambiguous. Germline lookup yields CDR1 SGHAT and CDR2 FQNNGV. Trimming removed 0 bases at V and 10 bases at J, with 15 bases between. The CDR3 extends over 14 amino acids. The CDR3 coding sequence is TGTGCCAGCAGCTTAGATAACCGGGGATGGGTAGCTTTCTTT. This gives the protein CASSLDNRGWVAFF. The variable domain in full, with the rest retrieved from reference TRBV11-2 and TRBJ1-1, is EAGVAQSPRYKIIEKRQSVAFWCNPISGHATLYWYQQILGQGPKLLIQFQNNGVVDDSQLPKDRFSAERLKGVDSTLKIQPAKLEDSAVYLCASSLDNRGWVAFFGQGTRLTVV.

This clone was counted once. In DNA form, the CDR3 reads TGTGCCAGCAGCTTAATACGGGAGGATGAGCAGTTCTTC. It yields the protein CASSLIREDEQFF. The chain combines TRBV7-3 with TRBJ2-1, with TRBD2 matching 7 bases. The trim removed 1 base at V and 8 bases at J, leaving 2 bases unmatched. This CDR3 has 13 residues. Germline CDR1 is SGHTA and CDR2 is FQGTGA.

This sequence joins TRBV25-1 and TRBJ2-1, with TRBD1 as a possible D gene (6 bases). Germline V lookup: CDR1 MGHDK, CDR2 SYGVNS. V lost 5 bases and J lost 4, with 12 bases in between. CDR3 length equals 14 residues. The CDR3 region has the DNA TGTGCCAGCAGTTCCGTTACAGGGTACAATGAGCAGTTCTTC. It specifies CASSSVTGYNEQFF.

V usage is TRBV19 and J usage is TRBJ2-4, with D maybe TRBD2 (5 bases). The V end lost 1 base, the J end lost 2 bases, and 9 bases lay between the germline ends. The CDR3 covers 15 residues. Germline loops: CDR1 LNHDA, CDR2 SQIVND (reference sequence). The CDR3 bases are TGTGCCAGTAGTATAGTATCCGGGACCAAAAACATTCAGTACTTC. Its protein is CASSIVSGTKNIQYF.

The chain is built from TRBV7-9 and TRBJ2-7, with D possibly being TRBD1 (6 bases). The V end was cut by 5 bases, the J end by 2 bases, with 13 bases between. CDR3 length: 14 residues. Germline assignment: CDR1 SEHNR and CDR2 FQNEAQ (reference sequence). CDR3 DNA: TGTGCCAGCAGCCCCCCAGGACAGCCCTACGAGCAGTACTTC. Encoded protein: CASSPPGQPYEQYF. Full variable domain (outside the CDR3, taken from reference TRBV7-9 and TRBJ2-7): DTGVSQNPRHKITKRGQNVTFRCDPISEHNRLYWYRQTLGQGPEFLTYFQNEAQLEKSRLLSDRFSAERPKGSFSTLEIQRTEQGDSAMYLCASSPPGQPYEQYFGPGTRLTVT.

The gene calls are TRBV5-4 and TRBJ2-5, with D tentatively TRBD1 (6 bases). The CDR3 spans 13 residues. CDR1 and CDR2 from the germline V gene are SGHNT and YYREEE (reference sequence). V was shortened by 4 bases and J by 3 bases, with 10 bases between the two germline ends. The CDR3 protein is CASSAGTKETQYF. Here the CDR3 DNA reads TGTGCCAGCAGCGCAGGGACAAAAGAGACCCAGTACTTC.

This sequence joins TRBV4-1 and TRBJ2-5, with 8 bases identical to TRBD1. CDR1 MGHRA and CDR2 YSYEKL come from the germline V gene. J gave up 3 bases and V 1 base, and 4 bases lay outside the gene matches. The CDR3 length is 15 residues. This CDR3 is CASSQAGQGKETQYF. DNA for the CDR3: TGCGCCAGCAGCCAAGCCGGACAGGGCAAAGAGACCCAGTACTTC.

J is TRBJ1-3 and V is TRBV6-1; no definite D call. This CDR3 has 13 amino acids. In germline, CDR1 is MNHNS, CDR2 SASEGT. V was cut by 1 base and J by 2 bases, with 3 bases left in between. CDR3 sequence: CASSEVTGNTIYF. In DNA, the CDR3 is TGTGCCAGCAGTGAAGTAACTGGAAACACCATATATTTT.

This chain joins TRBV28 and TRBJ2-1; the match to TRBD2 covers 7 bases. After removal of 5 bases from V and 0 bases from J, the junction contained 7 bases not matched to a gene. The CDR3 has 16 residues. The germline V gene encodes CDR1 MDHEN and CDR2 SYDVKM. CDR3 DNA: TGTGCCAGCAGTCCGAGCGGGACCACCTCCTACAATGAGCAGTTCTTC. Protein product: CASSPSGTTSYNEQFF.

This clone was detected a few times. V is TRBV19 and J is TRBJ1-1; 8 bases are a match to TRBD1. V lost 5 bases to trimming and J lost 6 bases; unmatched junction nucleotides: 8. This CDR3 is built from 14 residues. Germline CDR1 reads LNHDA; CDR2 reads SQIVND (reference sequence). The CDR3 loop reads CASSFTRGQSEAFF. CDR3 coding DNA: TGTGCCAGTAGTTTCACCAGGGGGCAATCTGAAGCTTTCTTT. The variable domain in full, with the rest retrieved from reference TRBV19 and TRBJ1-1, is DGGITQSPKYLFRKEGQNVTLSCEQNLNHDAMYWYRQDPGQGLRLIYYSQIVNDFQKGDIAEGYSVSREKKESFPLTVTSAQKNPTAFYLCASSFTRGQSEAFFGQGTRLTVV.

The rearrangement joins TRBV7-8 to TRBJ1-5, with 8 bases aligning to TRBD1. Per the germline V gene, CDR1 is SGHVS and CDR2 is FQNEAQ. Trimming took 0 bases from V and 6 from J; bases not matched to a gene: 1. There are 14 residues in the CDR3. CDR3 DNA: TGTGCCAGCAGCTTAGCCAGGGGGCTTCAGCCCCAGCATTTT. Residues: CASSLARGLQPQHF.

The rearrangement joins TRBV29-1 to TRBJ1-1; D is undetermined. The germline gives CDR1 SQVTM, CDR2 ANQGSEA. V was clipped by 4 bases and J by 1 base, with 7 bases between them. The CDR3 has 12 amino acids. CDR3 region: CSVGYGNTEAFF. In DNA form, the CDR3 reads TGCAGCGTTGGTTACGGGAACACTGAAGCTTTCTTT.

The CDR3 DNA reads as TGTGCCAGCAGTTACTGGACTAGCGGGAATGAGCAGTTCTTC. Amino acids: CASSYWTSGNEQFF. This sequence joins TRBV6-5 and TRBJ2-1, with 11 nucleotides matching TRBD2. The CDR3 loop spans 14 amino acids. Unmatched junction bases numbered 0, after V lost 1 base and J lost 7 bases. The germline V gene encodes CDR1 MNHEY and CDR2 SVGAGI.

The chain couples TRBV5-4 to TRBJ1-2; 7 bases are shared with TRBD1. This CDR3 comprises 14 residues. The V gene's germline CDR1 is SGHNT and CDR2 YYREEE (reference sequence). The ends lost 3 bases at V and 5 bases at J; junction bases unmatched: 7. In DNA form, the CDR3 reads TGTGCCAGCAGCTCAGGGGGGCCCGGGTATGGCTACACCTTC. This codes for CASSSGGPGYGYTF.

The gene calls are TRBV19 and TRBJ1-3; D gene unclear. The CDR3 loop spans 15 amino acids. The germline V gene has CDR1 LNHDA and CDR2 SQIVND (reference sequence). V lost 6 bases to trimming and J lost 1 base, with 13 bases between them. The CDR3 loop is CASRPVGRSGNTIYF. CDR3 coding DNA: TGTGCCAGTAGGCCGGTAGGGAGATCTGGAAACACCATATATTTT. Combining the CDR3 with reference TRBV19 and TRBJ1-3 gives the whole variable domain DGGITQSPKYLFRKEGQNVTLSCEQNLNHDAMYWYRQDPGQGLRLIYYSQIVNDFQKGDIAEGYSVSREKKESFPLTVTSAQKNPTAFYLCASRPVGRSGNTIYFGEGSWLTVV.

The V call is TRBV7-6, the J call TRBJ1-2; 7 nucleotides agree with TRBD1. V was pared by 5 bases and J by 1 base, with 1 base of the junction left unmatched. The CDR3 is 13 amino acids. CDR1 SGHVS and CDR2 FNYEAQ come from the germline V gene. DNA for the CDR3: TGTGCCAGCAGCCGGGACAGTAACTATGGCTACACCTTC. Translating it yields CASSRDSNYGYTF.

This clone occurred once. J is TRBJ1-1 and V is TRBV27; TRBD1 is a possible D gene (6 bases). Looked up from germline, CDR1 is MNHEY and CDR2 is SMNVEV (reference sequence). This CDR3 contains 15 residues. The V and J ends lost 6 bases and 0 bases respectively, with 14 bases between them. The CDR3: CASSPQGTMNTEAFF. The DNA of the CDR3 is TGTGCCAGCAGCCCACAGGGCACCATGAACACTGAAGCTTTCTTT.

J is TRBJ2-1 and V is TRBV7-2, with a tentative D call TRBD2 (7 bases). Trimming shortened V by 3 bases and J by 9 bases, and 15 bases separated the two germline ends. This CDR3 has 14 residues. CDR1 is SGHTA and CDR2 is FQGNSA in the germline V gene. In DNA form, the CDR3 reads TGTGCCAGCAGCTTTTTGGGAGGGGGGACTGAGCAGTTCTTC. Its protein is CASSFLGGGTEQFF.

This clone was detected once. The chain has TRBV27 and TRBJ2-1; 9 nucleotides match TRBD2. Unmatched junction bases numbered 12, after V lost 8 bases and J lost 7 bases. CDR1 MNHEY and CDR2 SMNVEV come from the germline V gene (reference sequence). The length of the CDR3 is 15 residues. The CDR3 sequence is CASSYIAGAGNEQFF. As DNA, the CDR3 is TGTGCCAGCTCGTACATAGCGGGAGCGGGGAATGAGCAGTTCTTC.

This chain connects TRBV6-1 to TRBJ2-2, with unresolved D. Germline CDR1 and CDR2: MNHNS and SASEGT. V dropped 11 bases and J dropped 6 bases, with 13 bases sitting between them. The CDR3 spans 12 residues. CDR3 DNA: TGTGCCGCGAGGCGTTCGGCCGGGGAGCTGTTTTTT. Translation gives CAARRSAGELFF.

The V call is TRBV11-3, the J call TRBJ1-1; D is uncertain. Trimming removed 1 base at V and 1 base at J, with 16 bases between. Germline-derived CDR1 and CDR2 are SGHNT and YENEEA. This CDR3 comprises 17 residues. The CDR3 DNA reads as TGTGCCAGCAGCTTAGGAGTGCTGTTGGGAGCGAACACTGAAGCTTTCTTT. Protein: CASSLGVLLGANTEAFF.

The genes are TRBV30 and TRBJ2-3, with TRBD2 identical over 10 bases. The CDR3 contains 13 residues. The V and J ends lost 3 bases and 5 bases, in that order; junction bases with no gene match: 2. The germline V gene has CDR1 GTSNPN and CDR2 SVGIG (reference sequence). The CDR3 sequence is CAWSLAGVDTQYF. The CDR3 region has the DNA TGTGCCTGGAGCCTAGCGGGAGTAGATACGCAGTATTTT.